Only a few counts were recorded for the clone carrying this TCR beta chain. The antigen is undetermined. These data originate in a study of cytomegalovirus exposure and HLA in healthy donors. Broader study findings: In an earlier analysis, most TCR beta V segments were productive about 87% or about 30% of the time.

The donors comprised healthy bone marrow donors. Primers: 60 Vbeta forward and 13 Jbeta reverse. Method: immunoSEQ multiplex PCR; TCRdb's copy keeps in-frame clones and lacks some. The repertoire holds roughly 180,000 clones, more than 65% seen once, with roughly 2.7% in the top ten. Germline values: CDR1 SGHRS, CDR2 YFSETQ. The length of the CDR3 is 15 residues. Trimming removed 4 bases from V and 6 bases from J; junction bases left unmatched: 8. V and J are TRBV5-1 and TRBJ1-2, with 11 nucleotides matching TRBD1. Specimen: PBMCs. The clonotype originates from a female donor in good health and CMV-seronegative. CDR3 in DNA: TGCGCCAGCAGCCTCTGGACAGGGGGCGATGATGGCTACACCTTC. It codes for CASSLWTGGDDGYTF. The whole variable domain, filled in from reference TRBV5-1 and TRBJ1-2, reads KAGVTQTPRYLIKTRGQQVTLSCSPISGHRSVSWYQQTPGQGLQFLFEYFSETQRNKGNFPGRFSGRQFSNSRSEMNVSTLELGDSALYLCASSLWTGGDDGYTFGSGTRLTVV.